Listed here is a single T cell receptor (beta chain). The data were obtained in a study of blood T cell repertoires in COVID-19. The overall study: Sites in the United States, Italy and Spain provided acute and convalescent COVID-19 samples. PBMCs, B-cell-depleted T cells, or T cells provided the cDNA or gDNA that made up the material.

Original methodology: By means of reference gene primer amplification, nucleated cell counts were estimated. TCRdb's table, derived via immunoSEQ multiplex PCR, lists solely in-frame clones and lacks some. Clone size and V and J calls were adopted from that table, with D and trimming inferred from the DNA. The top ten clones hold 12% to 15% of a sample with under 200,000 clones, 84% of them seen once. Material: peripheral blood. The receptor was isolated from a young man with active or convalescent COVID-19.

CDR3 in DNA: TGTGCCAGCAGCTTAATTTCCGGGAGGCAGCGGACTGAAGCTTTCTTT. Protein: CASSLISGRQRTEAFF. The chain uses TRBV5-5 and TRBJ1-1; D gene uncertain. Germline-derived CDR1 and CDR2 are SGHKS and YYEKEE (reference sequence). V was pared by 2 bases and J by 5 bases, with 19 bases between. This CDR3 spans 16 amino acids.